In this sample, the clone carrying this T cell receptor (gamma chain) turned up many times. Its antigen is unknown. TCRdb pairs this DNA with a much larger clone's protein that differs at residue 14, likely a read error; the protein shown was translated from the DNA. CDR1 and CDR2 from the germline V gene are GITISATS and ISYDGTV (reference sequence). This CDR3 spans 17 amino acids. Gammadelta T cells were flow-sorted from PBMC into Vgamma9/Vdelta2+ and Vdelta2-negative populations for bulk analysis. TRG and TRD sequences were obtained from every sorted gammadelta sample. TCRdb re-called the multiplex PCR reads with CATT. Found here are 30,000 or so gamma-chain clones, 1.4% of them singletons; the top ten hold approximately 20%. The data belong to a study of γδ T cells in repeated Plasmodium falciparum infection. In the study overall: Sampling occurred at baseline, pre-infection for selected infections, and 21 days post-infection. General observations from the study: Compared with Australian children, Malian Vdelta2-negative repertoires seemed more clonal, less diverse, less shared. In Vdelta2-negative, largely Vdelta1+, gammadelta repertoires, repeated controlled infections appeared to drive clonal selection waves.

Sequenced material: gamma-delta T cells from blood. The source of this sequence is a pool of human donors (malaria-infected and uninfected, not separated). The genes are TRGV9 and TRGJP. Here the J gene was assigned by germline matching of the DNA, as TCRdb has none. The CDR3 reads CALWEAKQELGKKVKVF. CDR3 nucleotides: TGTGCCTTGTGGGAGGCAAAACAAGAGTTGGGCAAAAAAGTCAAGGTATTT.